Each of the 9 T cell receptor beta chains below was sequenced from the same sample in a study of T cell responses to AZD1222 COVID-19 vaccine. TCRdb's copy holds only in-frame clones and misses some; the assay was immunoSEQ multiplex PCR. This table has some 130,000 clones, roughly 93% appearing once. The sequencing used peripheral blood, collected 28 days after the second AZD1222 dose. The receptor source for this set is an adult who received the AZD1222 COVID-19 vaccine.

Of note for this clone: It may be a read error: a sequence one base away is much more abundant. This CDR3 is also generated by other DNA sequences in the sample. The V call is TRBV4-1, the J call TRBJ2-7; D ambiguous. With 1 base removed from V and 2 bases from J, the gap between germline ends came to 6 bases. The CDR3 is 13 residues long. From germline, CDR1 is MGHRA and CDR2 YSYEKL. The DNA of the CDR3 is TGCGCCAGCAGCCAAGCCCCGGCCTACGAGCAGTACTTC. It yields the protein CASSQAPAYEQYF.

This chain connects TRBV27 to TRBJ2-7; D remains unclear. This CDR3 has 12 residues. Germline V CDR1 and CDR2: MNHEY, SMNVEV (reference sequence). Trimming removed 1 base at V and 11 bases at J, with 12 bases between. Here the CDR3 DNA reads TGTGCCAGCAGTTTATTGGGCAGACCAAAGTACTTC. Its translation: CASSLLGRPKYF.

A remark on this clone: The junction departs from germline at one end; a sequencing error may be responsible. This rearrangement joins TRBV2 to TRBJ1-1, with unresolved D. The CDR3 extends over 15 amino acids. Per germline, CDR1 SNHLY and CDR2 FYNNEI. The DNA of the CDR3 is TGTGCCAGCAGGGAAGGCGGGATCTTAGACACTGAAGCTTTCTTT. It codes for CASREGGILDTEAFF. The full variable domain, in which reference TRBV2 and TRBJ1-1 provide the parts outside the CDR3, is EPEVTQTPSHQVTQMGQEVILRCVPISNHLYFYWYRQILGQKVEFLVSFYNNEISEKSEIFDDQFSVERPDGSNFTLKIRSTKLEDSAMYFCASREGGILDTEAFFGQGTRLTVV.

This chain connects TRBV28 to TRBJ2-7; 8 bases match TRBD1. The assigned J gene may be wrong: the sequence end matches TRBJ2-5 better. CDR1 is MDHEN, CDR2 SYDVKM, per germline. The CDR3 contains 16 residues. CDR3 residues: CASRPRTGSGTLTQYF. The DNA for the CDR3 is TGTGCCAGCAGACCCCGGACAGGGTCGGGTACATTGACCCAGTACTTC.

This chain uses TRBV4-2 with TRBJ1-2; D is possibly TRBD1 (5 bases). CDR1 LGHNA and CDR2 YNFKEQ come from the germline V gene. The CDR3 is 15 residues long. The germline V and J ends were trimmed by 0 bases and 4 bases, with 12 bases remaining between them. CDR3 in amino acids: CASSQDQGAGYGYTF. As DNA, the CDR3 is TGTGCCAGCAGCCAAGATCAAGGGGCTGGCTATGGCTACACCTTC.

This clone has only one observation. This rearrangement joins TRBV21-1 to TRBJ1-2; the table's TRBD1 call for D was not verified on the DNA. TRBV21-1 is a listed pseudogene. This CDR3 region has 17 residues. The CDR3 spells CASSNPRRTASYYGYTF. The CDR3 DNA sequence: TGTGCCAGCAGCAACCCCCGCCGGACAGCCTCCTACTATGGCTACACCTTC.

This chain links TRBV28 with TRBJ1-6; 8 nucleotides agree with TRBD1. V was pared by 7 bases and J by 7 bases, with 9 bases of the junction left unmatched. The CDR3 has 15 amino acids. Germline CDR1 reads MDHEN; CDR2 reads SYDVKM. As DNA, the CDR3 is TGTGCCAGCATCCCCCAGGGGGCCTGGAATTCACCCCTCCACTTT. This translates into CASIPQGAWNSPLHF.

The rearrangement joins TRBV18 to TRBJ1-4, with D tentatively TRBD1 (6 bases). CDR1 is KGHSH and CDR2 is LQKENI in the germline V gene. V was shortened by 5 bases and J by 8 bases, with 18 bases between the two germline ends. The CDR3 consists of 15 residues. In nucleotides, the CDR3 is TGTGCCAGCTCAGTCCGACAGGCCGATGGGGAAAAACTGTTTTTT. It specifies CASSVRQADGEKLFF.

This clone was found once. Written as DNA, the CDR3 is TGTGCCAGCAGCAAAGCCCACCCCGGGGTGACCAGCTCCTACGAGCAGTACTTC. It is translated as CASSKAHPGVTSSYEQYF. The J gene is TRBJ2-7, the V gene TRBV21-1; no DNA check was done on the table's D call, TRBD2. TRBV21-1 is an annotated pseudogene. CDR3 length: 18 residues.